Below are 17 T cell receptor beta chains sequenced from a single sample in a study of cytomegalovirus exposure and HLA in healthy donors. Vbeta (60) and Jbeta (13) primers were used in the PCR. Assay used: immunoSEQ multiplex PCR; TCRdb lists only in-frame clones, some missing. The sample yields around 150,000 clones, roughly 73% seen once. Sequencing was done on a sample of PBMCs. These receptors all come from a man aged 18 to 29 in good health and CMV-seropositive.

Concerning this clone itself: The germline gene is not matched at one end of the junction; a read error may be the cause. V is TRBV7-7 and J is TRBJ2-5; TRBD2 aligns across 8 bases. Germline V lookup: CDR1 SSHAT, CDR2 FNYEAQ (reference sequence). CDR3 size: 16 residues. Written as DNA, the CDR3 is TGTGCTAGCAGCCCGGGGCAGCGGGAGTGGGGGGAGACCCAGTACTTC. As protein: CASSPGQREWGETQYF.

This clone was picked up one time. The chain is built from TRBV27 and TRBJ2-7; 12 positions match TRBD2. After removal of 6 bases from V and 6 bases from J, the junction contained 6 bases not matched to a gene. The germline V gene has CDR1 MNHEY and CDR2 SMNVEV (reference sequence). There are 14 residues in the CDR3. The CDR3 DNA reads TGTGCCAGCAGCCGGACTAGCGGGATAGTCGAGCAGTACTTC. This gives the protein CASSRTSGIVEQYF.

The rearrangement links TRBV10-3 to TRBJ2-1; TRBD2 agrees at 9 bases. With V trimmed by 3 bases and J by 8 bases, 8 bases remained unmatched. CDR1 is ENHRY and CDR2 is SYGVKD in the germline V gene. This CDR3 contains 15 residues. CDR3 coding DNA: TGTGCCATCAGTGATCCGGGACTAGCTACCGATGAGCAGTTCTTC. Translating gives CAISDPGLATDEQFF.

V usage is TRBV28 and J usage is TRBJ1-1; no clear D. The CDR3 extends over 13 amino acids. Germline CDR1 reads MDHEN; CDR2 reads SYDVKM. V lost 2 bases and J 7 bases, leaving 11 bases between the germline ends. The CDR3: CASSLPGSYEAFF. The CDR3 nucleotides are TGTGCCAGCAGTTTACCCGGGTCCTATGAAGCTTTCTTT. The variable domain in full, with the rest retrieved from reference TRBV28 and TRBJ1-1, is DVKVTQSSRYLVKRTGEKVFLECVQDMDHENMFWYRQDPGLGLRLIYFSYDVKMKEKGDIPEGYSVSREKKERFSLILESASTNQTSMYLCASSLPGSYEAFFGQGTRLTVV.

CDR3 protein: CTVGGYNEQFF. The CDR3, as DNA: TGCACTGTGGGAGGATACAATGAGCAGTTCTTC. The chain is built from TRBV29-1 and TRBJ2-1; possibly TRBD2 for D (6 bases). This CDR3 comprises 11 residues. Per the germline V gene, CDR1 is SQVTM and CDR2 is ANQGSEA.

The genes are TRBV28 and TRBJ1-1; 7 nucleotides align to TRBD1. The germline gives CDR1 MDHEN, CDR2 SYDVKM. This CDR3 has 17 residues. Unmatched junction bases numbered 11, after V lost 3 bases and J lost 1 base. The CDR3 DNA reads as TGTGCCAGCAGTTTCCCGAGGCAGGGGGTGGGGAACACTGAAGCTTTCTTT. It translates to CASSFPRQGVGNTEAFF.

The V call is TRBV7-9, the J call TRBJ2-7; D not certain. The V gene lost 3 bases and the J gene lost 0 bases, with 24 bases spanning the gap. CDR3 length: 19 residues. Germline V lookup: CDR1 SEHNR, CDR2 FQNEAQ (reference sequence). CDR3 coding DNA: TGTGCCAGCAGCTTTGGGTCTAGTCGTTCACCGAGGAGCTCCTACGAGCAGTACTTC. Encoded protein: CASSFGSSRSPRSSYEQYF.

This clone was seen just once. V and J are TRBV5-5 and TRBJ1-2; tentatively, D is TRBD1 (5 bases). The CDR3 covers 12 residues. Germline-derived CDR1 and CDR2 are SGHKS and YYEKEE (reference sequence). Trimming shortened V by 6 bases and J by 7 bases, and 13 bases separated the two germline ends. The CDR3 region has the DNA TGTGCCAGCACTGGGTCGGGGGTTGGCTACACCTTC. Protein: CASTGSGVGYTF.

V is TRBV30 and J is TRBJ1-5; 9 bases map to TRBD1. CDR3 length: 18 amino acids. The germline V gene encodes CDR1 GTSNPN and CDR2 SVGIG (reference sequence). V dropped 3 bases and J dropped 3; count of bases not matched to a gene: 15. CDR3 protein: CAWRGKGQGKFDNQPQHF. CDR3 DNA sequence: TGTGCCTGGAGGGGGAAGGGACAGGGCAAATTTGACAATCAGCCCCAGCATTTT.

The rearrangement uses TRBV13 and TRBJ2-7; 11 positions match TRBD2. CDR1 is PRHDT and CDR2 is FYEKMQ in the germline V gene (reference sequence). The CDR3 has 17 residues. With 2 bases clipped from V and 2 bases from J, the junction kept 8 bases outside the gene matches. CDR3 DNA sequence: TGTGCCAGCAGCTTATTTACTAGCGGGAGTCCGCCCTACGAGCAGTACTTC. Its protein is CASSLFTSGSPPYEQYF.

This clone was seen a single time. The chain carries TRBV7-9 and TRBJ1-5; D call uncertain. V shed 4 bases and J shed 7 bases, with 14 bases lying between them. Germline V gene lookup returns CDR1 SEHNR and CDR2 FQNEAQ (reference sequence). CDR3 length: 14 amino acids. CDR3 region: CASSSGVEGQPQHF. The CDR3 coding sequence is TGTGCCAGCAGCTCCGGAGTCGAAGGACAGCCCCAGCATTTT.

The V call is TRBV11-2, the J call TRBJ2-1, with no clear D. Germline V gene lookup returns CDR1 SGHAT and CDR2 FQNNGV. The CDR3 is 12 residues long. V gave up 6 bases and J gave up 4 bases, with 7 bases separating them. The CDR3 sequence: CASRALYNEQFF. CDR3 bases: TGTGCCAGCAGAGCCCTATACAATGAGCAGTTCTTC.

The chain couples TRBV4-1 to TRBJ2-3; 7 positions agree with TRBD1. V lost 2 bases and J lost 0; bases outside the gene matches: 8. This CDR3 is 17 amino acids long. Germline lookup yields CDR1 MGHRA and CDR2 YSYEKL. This chain's CDR3 is CASSQKGARDSTDTQYF. The CDR3 DNA reads TGCGCCAGCAGCCAAAAGGGGGCGAGGGATAGCACAGATACGCAGTATTTT.

The gene calls are TRBV4-2 and TRBJ2-7, with TRBD2 matching over 8 bases. In germline, CDR1 is LGHNA, CDR2 YNFKEQ. The CDR3 length is 20 residues. The V and J ends lost 2 bases and 0 bases, in that order; junction bases with no gene match: 18. CDR3 region: CASSQNPSPVVGRVSYEQYF. Written as DNA, the CDR3 is TGTGCCAGCAGCCAAAATCCTTCACCGGTGGTCGGGAGGGTCTCCTACGAGCAGTACTTC.

The chain uses TRBV2 and TRBJ1-1; D not certain. Germline V gives CDR1 SNHLY, CDR2 FYNNEI. This CDR3 comprises 13 residues. V dropped 8 bases and J dropped 0 bases, with 10 bases sitting between them. The CDR3 region has the DNA TGTGCCAGCGGTCGCCGGTTGAACACTGAAGCTTTCTTT. Translating it yields CASGRRLNTEAFF.

The chain carries TRBV6-1 and TRBJ1-1; D is unresolved. Trimming removed 7 bases at V and 11 bases at J, with 23 bases between. Germline CDR1 reads MNHNS; CDR2 reads SASEGT. The CDR3 contains 14 residues. CDR3 in DNA: TGTGCCAGCATGTGGGAGGCAGGTCAATGGCGGGCTTTCTTT. The encoded protein is CASMWEAGQWRAFF.

The rearrangement joins TRBV28 to TRBJ2-7; D is possibly TRBD2 (6 bases). Germline V gene lookup returns CDR1 MDHEN and CDR2 SYDVKM. The ends were cut back, 2 bases at V and 9 bases at J, with 17 bases in the middle. The CDR3 sequence is 14 residues long. The CDR3 protein is CASSLGSRAEGQYF. Written as DNA, the CDR3 is TGTGCCAGCAGTTTAGGTTCGAGGGCGGAGGGGCAGTACTTC.